The 30 T cell receptor beta chains below all came from one sample that was sequenced in a study of tumor-infiltrating lymphocytes in primary liver carcinoma. TCR beta cDNA was made from 450 to 500 ng total RNA with a constant-region primer. Libraries of TCR beta came from three nested multiplex PCR rounds with slightly modified ARM-PCR. The study ran its first two PCR rounds for roughly 10 cycles each, using TRBV1-TRBV30 forward primers and a C-beta reverse primer. TCRdb passed the multiplex PCR reads through MiXCR, listing each CDR3 protein once. The sample consists of more than 150,000 distinct CDR3 sequences, approximately 60% of them appearing once. RNA was extracted from whole blood without cell sorting, alongside germline DNA. Sequencing was carried out using peripheral blood. The receptor set was obtained from a man between 40 and 49 years old with primary liver carcinoma and hepatitis B virus infection.

This clonotype was recorded at least ten times. This sequence joins TRBV11-2 and TRBJ2-1; no clear D gene. CDR1 and CDR2 (germline): SGHAT, FQNNGV. The CDR3 runs to 12 residues. Trimming pared 0 bases from V and 6 bases from J, leaving 3 bases between. The CDR3 sequence is CASSLDRNEQFF. The CDR3 nucleotides are TGTGCCAGCAGCTTAGATCGCAATGAGCAGTTCTTC.

The chain couples TRBV12-3 or TRBV12-4 to TRBJ2-7; D remains unclear. Trimming pared 3 bases from V and 6 bases from J, leaving 12 bases between. This CDR3 is 13 amino acids long. CDR3 sequence: CASSFSGFSEQYF. The CDR3 region has the DNA TGTGCCAGCAGTTTTAGTGGCTTCTCCGAGCAGTACTTC.

The CDR3 sequence: CASSREDTDTQYF. The CDR3 region has the DNA TGTGCCAGCAGCCGGGAAGACACTGATACGCAGTATTTT. The chain carries TRBV7-9 and TRBJ2-3; TRBD2 is a possible D gene (5 bases). The V end was cut by 5 bases, the J end by 6 bases, with 12 bases between. The CDR3 length is 13 residues. Germline CDR1 is SEHNR and CDR2 is FQNEAQ (reference sequence).

The chain combines TRBV15 with TRBJ2-1, with D perhaps matching TRBD2 (5 bases). This CDR3 contains 13 residues. Germline V gives CDR1 LNHNV, CDR2 YYDKDF (reference sequence). V was clipped by 7 bases and J by 7 bases, with 14 bases between them. As DNA, the CDR3 is TGTGCCACCAATAACCGTACGGGGAATGAGCAGTTCTTC. It translates to CATNNRTGNEQFF. Combining the CDR3 with reference TRBV15 and TRBJ2-1 gives the whole variable domain DAMVIQNPRYQVTQFGKPVTLSCSQTLNHNVMYWYQQKSSQAPKLLFHYYDKDFNNEADTPDNFQSRRPNTSFCFLDIRSPGLGDTAMYLCATNNRTGNEQFFGPGTRLTVL.

This clonotype was observed a few times. The rearrangement joins TRBV5-6 to TRBJ2-2; D is perhaps TRBD2 (6 bases). V lost 5 bases and J 6 bases, leaving 20 bases between the germline ends. The germline CDR1 and CDR2 sequences are SGHDT and YYEEEE. The CDR3 loop spans 16 amino acids. CDR3 bases: TGTGCCAGCAGTCAAAAAGTAGTGGCTAGCGCCGGGGAGCTGTTTTTT. Amino acid sequence: CASSQKVVASAGELFF.

Comments on this clonotype: A read error may produce the germline difference seen at one junction end. V and J are TRBV6-6 and TRBJ2-2, with TRBD1 matching over 7 bases. The V gene's germline CDR1 is MNHNY and CDR2 SVGAGI (reference sequence). This CDR3 is 17 amino acids long. The DNA for the CDR3 is TGTACCAGCAGTTACTCGAGGGGGCGATTGGACACCGGGGAGCTGTTTTTT. Amino acids: CTSSYSRGRLDTGELFF.

The chain recombines TRBV11-2 with TRBJ2-1; weak D call: TRBD2 (5 bases). Germline loops: CDR1 SGHAT, CDR2 FQNNGV. Trimming left V 0 bases short and J 16 bases short, with 28 bases between. CDR3 length: 17 residues. The CDR3 DNA follows: TGTGCCAGCAGCTTAGATTGGTCCAGCGTGAGGGTAAATGAACACTTCTTC. It encodes CASSLDWSSVRVNEHFF.

The V and J genes are TRBV6-2 or TRBV6-3 and TRBJ2-2; D is possibly TRBD1 or TRBD2 (6 bases each). Germline V gives CDR1 MNHEY, CDR2 SVGEGT. This CDR3 is 14 amino acids long. Trimming pared 2 bases from V and 5 bases from J, leaving 9 bases between. CDR3 residues: CASSYGGLTGELFF. The CDR3 DNA follows: TGTGCCAGCAGTTACGGGGGGCTAACCGGGGAGCTGTTTTTT.

V and J are TRBV2 and TRBJ2-7, with D perhaps TRBD1 (6 bases). Trimming took 5 bases from V and 0 from J, leaving 14 bases between them. CDR1 SNHLY and CDR2 FYNNEI come from the germline V gene. The CDR3 has 15 amino acids. CDR3 sequence reads: CASSYSGTNSYEQYF. DNA of the CDR3: TGTGCCAGCAGTTACTCGGGGACAAACTCCTACGAGCAGTACTTC. Together with reference TRBV2 and TRBJ2-7, the CDR3 gives the full variable domain: EPEVTQTPSHQVTQMGQEVILRCVPISNHLYFYWYRQILGQKVEFLVSFYNNEISEKSEIFDDQFSVERPDGSNFTLKIRSTKLEDSAMYFCASSYSGTNSYEQYFGPGTRLTVT.

The CDR3 DNA sequence: TGCAGCGTTGATACGCAGGGGAACACCGGGGAGCTGTTTTTT. This translates into CSVDTQGNTGELFF. V usage is TRBV29-1 and J usage is TRBJ2-2, with D tentatively TRBD1 (5 bases). Germline CDR1 is SQVTM and CDR2 is ANQGSEA. The CDR3 is 14 residues long. V was trimmed by 3 bases and J by 1 base, leaving 9 bases between them.

The J gene is TRBJ2-1, the V gene TRBV29-1, with 7 bases identical to TRBD2. There are 14 residues in the CDR3. The germline V gene encodes CDR1 SQVTM and CDR2 ANQGSEA. Trimming cost V 1 base and J 2 bases; bases outside gene matches: 2. In nucleotides, the CDR3 is TGCAGCGTTGAAGCGGGAGGAACCTACAATGAGCAGTTCTTC. This translates into CSVEAGGTYNEQFF.

The rearrangement links TRBV5-4 to TRBJ2-6, with 7 nucleotides matching TRBD1. CDR3 length equals 19 residues. Trimming removed 2 bases from V and 0 bases from J; junction bases left unmatched: 11. The germline V gene has CDR1 SGHNT and CDR2 YYREEE (reference sequence). This CDR3 reads CASSLRTGTAFSGANVLTF. CDR3 DNA sequence: TGTGCCAGCAGCTTACGAACCGGGACAGCTTTCTCTGGGGCCAACGTCCTGACTTTC.

This clonotype was picked up many times. The genes are TRBV11-2 and TRBJ2-2; 7 bases align to TRBD1. Germline V lookup: CDR1 SGHAT, CDR2 FQNNGV. The V gene end was trimmed by 5 bases and the J gene end by 4 bases; junction bases not matched to a gene: 10. CDR3 length equals 16 residues. The CDR3 loop is CASSGVNRGSTGELFF. CDR3 coding DNA: TGTGCCAGCAGCGGCGTCAACAGGGGTAGCACCGGGGAGCTGTTTTTT.

The CDR3: CVISFGPLQLGEQFF. DNA of the CDR3: TGTGTCATCAGCTTCGGGCCCTTACAGCTGGGTGAGCAGTTCTTC. The chain recombines TRBV12-3 or TRBV12-4 with TRBJ2-1; D remains unclear. CDR3 length: 15 amino acids.

The chain employs TRBV7-9 and TRBJ2-3; weak D call: TRBD2 (5 bases). The CDR3 is 13 amino acids. CDR1 SEHNR and CDR2 FQNEAQ come from the germline V gene (reference sequence). The ends were cut back, 1 base at V and 6 bases at J, with 8 bases in the middle. The CDR3 sequence: CASSLGGYDTQYF. The CDR3, as DNA: TGTGCCAGCAGCTTAGGAGGGTACGATACGCAGTATTTT.

A remark on this clonotype: The junction shows a germline mismatch at one end, possibly a read error. The chain uses TRBV30 and TRBJ1-5, with a possible D match to TRBD1 (6 bases). Germline V CDR1 and CDR2: GTSNPN, SVGIG (reference sequence). The CDR3 covers 13 residues. The CDR3 nucleotides are TGTGCCTGGAGTCGGGGGGCCAATCAGCCCAAGCATTTT. It encodes CAWSRGANQPKHF.

The chain has TRBV6-5 and TRBJ1-1; D remains unclear. The CDR3 contains 13 residues. Germline CDR1 is MNHEY and CDR2 is SVGAGI. The ends were cut back, 2 bases at V and 4 bases at J, with 8 bases in the middle. For the CDR3, the DNA is TGTGCCAGCAGTTACGTAGACGGCACTGAAGCTTTCTTT. Its translation: CASSYVDGTEAFF.

The chain carries TRBV5-4 and TRBJ2-7, with 13 positions matching TRBD2. J was trimmed by 5 bases and V by 0 bases; bases with no gene match: 8. CDR1 SGHNT and CDR2 YYREEE come from the germline V gene (reference sequence). This CDR3 is built from 17 residues. The CDR3 protein is CASSLGLAGGVGNEQYF. The DNA for the CDR3 is TGTGCCAGCAGCTTGGGACTAGCGGGAGGCGTTGGAAACGAGCAGTACTTC.

The chain uses TRBV5-5 and TRBJ1-3, with D possibly matching TRBD1 (5 bases). The CDR3 sequence is 17 residues long. V was shortened by 0 bases and J by 1 base, with 14 bases between the two germline ends. The germline gives CDR1 SGHKS, CDR2 YYEKEE (reference sequence). This CDR3 reads CASSLAPVQGSGNTIYF. CDR3 DNA sequence: TGTGCCAGCAGCTTGGCGCCGGTCCAGGGATCTGGAAACACCATATATTTT.

This clonotype has just a few counts. The chain carries TRBV29-1 and TRBJ2-1; 13 nucleotides align to TRBD2. The germline V gene has CDR1 SQVTM and CDR2 ANQGSEA. The V segment lost 6 bases and the J segment 12 bases; nucleotides outside the gene matches: 11. The CDR3 totals 14 residues. The CDR3 DNA sequence: TGCAGCGTCGCTCTCGGACTAGCGGGAGAGGGGCAGTTCTTC. Amino acid sequence: CSVALGLAGEGQFF.

This clonotype was seen a few times. V usage is TRBV12-3 or TRBV12-4 and J usage is TRBJ2-7; D may be TRBD1 (5 bases). The V end lost 6 bases, the J end lost 5 bases, and 17 bases lay between the germline ends. This CDR3 has 14 residues. The CDR3: CASRYGQGRNEQYF. As DNA, the CDR3 is TGTGCCAGCAGATATGGACAAGGAAGGAACGAGCAGTACTTC.

The chain combines TRBV4-1 with TRBJ1-1; weak D call: TRBD1 (6 bases). CDR3 size: 14 residues. Per germline, CDR1 MGHRA and CDR2 YSYEKL. Trimming removed 4 bases at V and 4 bases at J, with 13 bases between. CDR3 DNA sequence: TGCGCCAGCAGCCGGCAACAGGGTGGCACTGAAGCTTTCTTT. It specifies CASSRQQGGTEAFF.

Concerning this clonotype: A read error may produce the germline difference seen at one junction end. The chain combines TRBV5-4 with TRBJ2-1, with D unclear. The CDR3 loop spans 12 amino acids. Germline V gene lookup returns CDR1 SGHNT and CDR2 YYREEE (reference sequence). The CDR3 region is CASSSNENEEFF. CDR3 in DNA: TGTGCCAGCAGCTCAAATGAGAATGAGGAGTTCTTC.

V gene TRBV14 combines with J gene TRBJ1-3; D gene ambiguous. This CDR3 is built from 13 residues. The ends were cut back, 4 bases at V and 6 bases at J, with 10 bases in the middle. Germline V CDR1 and CDR2: SGHDN, FVKESK. The DNA of the CDR3 is TGTGCCAGCAGCCTTGGGGTTGTAAACACCATATATTTT. Encoded protein: CASSLGVVNTIYF.

As regards this clonotype: Germline is not matched at one junction end, which may reflect a read error. The chain uses TRBV12-3 or TRBV12-4 and TRBJ2-3, with 8 bases that match TRBD2. The CDR3 sequence is 15 residues long. CDR3 sequence: CASSIAGSGTDTHYF. CDR3 nucleotides: TGTGCCAGCTCTATAGCGGGGTCTGGCACAGATACGCACTATTTT.

Comment on this clonotype: At one end, the junction sequence differs from germline, possibly due to a read error. This rearrangement joins TRBV29-1 to TRBJ1-1; 7 bases align to TRBD1. This CDR3 contains 13 residues. Germline V CDR1 and CDR2: SQVTM, ANQGSEA. CDR3 amino acids: CSALTGSRTEAFF. DNA for the CDR3: TGCAGCGCTCTGACAGGGAGTCGTACTGAAGCCTTCTTT. Variable domain in full (rest from reference TRBV29-1 and TRBJ1-1): SAVISQKPSRDICQRGTSLTIQCQVDSQVTMMFWYRQQPGQSLTLIATANQGSEATYESGFVIDKFPISRPNLTFSTLTVSNMSPEDSSIYLCSALTGSRTEAFFGQGTRLTVV.

The J gene is TRBJ2-5, the V gene TRBV6-5; D might be TRBD1 or TRBD2, each matching 5 bases. CDR1 and CDR2 (germline): MNHEY, SVGAGI. The V end was cut by 9 bases, the J end by 3 bases, with 20 bases between. This CDR3 has 15 amino acids. CDR3 sequence: CASSIERDAKETQYF. As DNA, the CDR3 is TGTGCCAGTAGCATAGAACGGGACGCGAAAGAGACCCAGTACTTC.

Of note for this clonotype: A single base separates this from a much larger clone, so it may be a read error. The chain couples TRBV11-2 to TRBJ2-7; D might be TRBD1 or TRBD2, each matching 6 bases. The CDR3 extends over 22 amino acids. Germline CDR1 SGHAT, CDR2 FQNNGV. The CDR3 nucleotides read TGTGCCAGCAGCTTAGATCCGGAGGATCCCGGGGGCCCACCTTATTTTTTCTACGTGCAGTACTTC. Residues: CASSLDPEDPGGPPYFFYVQYF.

There are a few counts of this clonotype. This clone may be a read error of a much larger clone one base away. CDR3 loop: CASSYSTGGSYDEQFF. Here the CDR3 DNA reads TGTGCCAGCAGCTATTCTACAGGTGGCAGTTACGATGAGCAGTTCTTC. This chain links TRBV11-1 with TRBJ2-1; D is perhaps TRBD1 (5 bases). Germline V gene data show CDR1 as SGHAT and CDR2 as FQDESV (reference sequence). CDR3 length: 16 amino acids. The V and J ends lost 4 bases and 8 bases respectively, with 21 bases between them.

To note about this clonotype: One end of the junction varies from germline; a read error may be responsible. The chain couples TRBV6-5 to TRBJ2-3, with 8 bases that match TRBD2. Germline loops: CDR1 MNHEY, CDR2 SVGAGI. This CDR3 is built from 17 residues. The CDR3 nucleotides read TGTGCCAGCTCCCCCCTCGGGCTAGCGGGTAGCACAGGTACGCAGTATTTT. Encoded protein: CASSPLGLAGSTGTQYF.